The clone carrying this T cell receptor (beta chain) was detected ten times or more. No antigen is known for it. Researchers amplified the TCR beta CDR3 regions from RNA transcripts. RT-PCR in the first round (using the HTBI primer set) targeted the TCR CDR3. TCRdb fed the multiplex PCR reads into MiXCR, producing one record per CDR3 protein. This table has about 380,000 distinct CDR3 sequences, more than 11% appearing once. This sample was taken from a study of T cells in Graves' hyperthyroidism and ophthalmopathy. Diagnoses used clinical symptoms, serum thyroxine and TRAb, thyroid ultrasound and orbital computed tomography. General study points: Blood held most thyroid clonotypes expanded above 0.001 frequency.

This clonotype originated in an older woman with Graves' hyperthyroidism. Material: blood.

CDR3 coding DNA: TGTGCCAGCAGTTTAGGAGGGGGGATCCCTAGCACAGATACGCAGTATTTT. It specifies CASSLGGGIPSTDTQYF. This chain links TRBV12-3 or TRBV12-4 with TRBJ2-3; either TRBD1 or TRBD2 may fit D (6 bases each). The CDR3 has 17 amino acids. Trimming took 1 base from V and 0 from J, leaving 14 bases between them.